These 20 T cell receptor beta chains came from one sample sequenced in a study of blood T cell repertoires in COVID-19. The protocol was immunoSEQ multiplex PCR, while the TCRdb copy is restricted to in-frame clones and leaves out a portion. This table has about 240,000 clones, approximately 90% appearing once. The sample was PBMCs or T cells enriched from blood (not recorded which). The receptors originated from a woman under 40 who had recovered from COVID-19.

The chain carries TRBV6-2 or TRBV6-3 and TRBJ2-2, with TRBD1 matching 9 bases. CDR1 is MNHEY and CDR2 is SVGEGT in the germline V gene. CDR3 size: 12 residues. The ends lost 5 bases at V and 11 bases at J; junction bases unmatched: 3. The CDR3 DNA sequence: TGTGCCAGCAGTCGGACAGGGGAAGAGCTGTTTTTT. It codes for CASSRTGEELFF.

The chain uses TRBV10-3 and TRBJ1-1, with 8 bases aligning to TRBD1. The trim removed 4 bases at V and 4 bases at J, leaving 5 bases unmatched. Germline CDR1 reads ENHRY; CDR2 reads SYGVKD. CDR3 size: 14 residues. This CDR3 reads CAISGQGRGTEAFF. The CDR3 region has the DNA TGTGCCATCAGTGGACAGGGGCGAGGCACTGAAGCTTTCTTT.

This chain joins TRBV12-3 or TRBV12-4 and TRBJ2-1; D is perhaps TRBD2 (5 bases). The CDR3 is 13 amino acids. Trimming pared 8 bases from V and 12 bases from J, leaving 20 bases between. CDR3 coding DNA: TGTGCCAGCGGTCCACTATTAGTCGCGGGGCAGTTCTTC. Its protein product is CASGPLLVAGQFF.

The V and J genes are TRBV6-5 and TRBJ1-2, with D maybe TRBD1 (6 bases). This CDR3 has 14 residues. Germline-derived CDR1 and CDR2 are MNHEY and SVGAGI. Between the trimmed V and J ends, which lost 4 bases and 7 bases, there was a span of 16 bases. In DNA, the CDR3 is TGTGCCAGCAGTTGGGGGGGGCTAAGGGGTGGCTACACCTTC. Translating it yields CASSWGGLRGGYTF.

This chain connects TRBV7-3 to TRBJ1-2; a weak D match, TRBD1 (5 bases). The germline CDR1 and CDR2 sequences are SGHTA and FQGTGA. V lost 5 bases to trimming and J lost 6 bases, with 19 bases between them. CDR3 length: 15 residues. Written as DNA, the CDR3 is TGTGCCAGCAGCCCTTCGGGGGGAGGCTATGATGGCTACACCTTC. Protein product: CASSPSGGGYDGYTF.

V is TRBV11-2 and J is TRBJ2-1, with TRBD2 matching over 13 bases. Germline V lookup: CDR1 SGHAT, CDR2 FQNNGV. Losses at the gene ends were 5 bases for V and 7 bases for J; bases not matched to a gene: 2. This CDR3 comprises 14 residues. The CDR3 region is CASSGLAGENEQFF. The CDR3 bases are TGTGCCAGCAGCGGACTAGCGGGAGAGAATGAGCAGTTCTTC.

With respect to this clone: The junction departs from the called germline gene at one end, perhaps through a read error. V is TRBV29-1 and J is TRBJ1-1; the D gene is possibly TRBD1 (5 bases). The CDR3 spans 16 residues. The V gene's germline CDR1 is SQVTM and CDR2 ANQGSEA. CDR3 bases: TGCAGCGTTGATGACACAGGAGACCTCCAGAACATTGAAGCTTTCTTT. Protein sequence: CSVDDTGDLQNIEAFF.

In its sample, this clone was seen a few times. Mismatch with germline at one junction end may stem from a read error. The chain carries TRBV3-1 (or the pseudogene TRBV3-2) and TRBJ1-2, with D possibly TRBD1 on 5 matching bases. Per germline, CDR1 LGHDT and CDR2 YNNKEL (reference sequence). The CDR3 spans 14 residues. CDR3 protein: CASSPAGGAVFHGF. The DNA of the CDR3 is TGTGCCAGCAGCCCGGCAGGAGGGGCCGTTTTTCATGGCTTC.

The rearrangement uses TRBV18 and TRBJ1-4; TRBD1 matches at 10 bases. Germline V CDR1 and CDR2: KGHSH, LQKENI. The CDR3 covers 16 residues. V was clipped by 3 bases and J by 4 bases; unmatched bases: 5. CDR3: CASSPGTGAINEKLFF. Here the CDR3 DNA reads TGTGCCAGCTCACCCGGGACAGGGGCGATTAATGAAAAACTGTTTTTT. The entire variable domain, with the rest obtained from reference TRBV18 and TRBJ1-4, is as follows: NAGVMQNPRHLVRRRGQEARLRCSPMKGHSHVYWYRQLPEEGLKFMVYLQKENIIDESGMPKERFSAEFPKEGPSILRIQQVVRGDSAAYFCASSPGTGAINEKLFFGSGTQLSVL.

The genes are TRBV19 and TRBJ2-2; TRBD1 might be the D (5 bases). Between the trimmed V and J ends, which lost 5 bases and 7 bases, there was a span of 8 bases. The V gene's germline CDR1 is LNHDA and CDR2 SQIVND (reference sequence). The CDR3 totals 12 residues. Here the CDR3 DNA reads TGTGCCAGTAGTTCTCAGGGCGGGGAGCTGTTTTTT. Translating gives CASSSQGGELFF.

The rearrangement links TRBV7-2 to TRBJ1-1, with D possibly TRBD1 on 6 matching bases. Germline CDR1 is SGHTA and CDR2 is FQGNSA. V lost 5 bases to trimming and J lost 1 base, with 17 bases between them. The CDR3 contains 16 residues. CDR3 in DNA: TGTGCCAGCAGCCTCGCGTGGGGGGGCGCGAACACTGAAGCTTTCTTT. Its protein product is CASSLAWGGANTEAFF. The entire variable domain, with the rest obtained from reference TRBV7-2 and TRBJ1-1, is as follows: GAGVSQSPSNKVTEKGKDVELRCDPISGHTALYWYRQSLGQGLEFLIYFQGNSAPDKSGLPSDRFSAERTGGSVSTLTIQRTQQEDSAVYLCASSLAWGGANTEAFFGQGTRLTVV.

The chain employs TRBV7-9 and TRBJ1-2, with D hard to call. Germline CDR1 is SEHNR and CDR2 is FQNEAQ (reference sequence). Trimming pared 5 bases from V and 7 bases from J, leaving 14 bases between. The CDR3 sequence is 13 residues long. The CDR3 spells CASSPREVVGYTF. CDR3 sequence (DNA): TGTGCCAGCAGCCCCCGCGAGGTGGTTGGCTACACCTTC.

This clone has more than one count but fewer than ten. The rearrangement links TRBV11-3 to TRBJ1-5; D is possibly TRBD1 (5 bases). This CDR3 has 16 amino acids. The V end lost 6 bases, the J end lost 6 bases, and 21 bases lay between the germline ends. Germline CDR1 SGHNT, CDR2 YENEEA. The CDR3 nucleotides are TGTGCCAGCAGAGGCCCGGGGGGGAAGCGCGGTCAGCCCCAGCATTTT. This codes for CASRGPGGKRGQPQHF.

The V gene is TRBV9, the J gene TRBJ2-7; weak D call: TRBD2 (5 bases). This CDR3 has 14 amino acids. The V gene's germline CDR1 is SGDLS and CDR2 YYNGEE. V dropped 3 bases and J dropped 4 bases, with 14 bases sitting between them. This CDR3 reads CASSEGGWGYEQYF. The CDR3 DNA sequence: TGTGCCAGCAGCGAGGGCGGGTGGGGATACGAGCAGTACTTC.

This chain uses TRBV7-9 with TRBJ2-7; 14 nucleotides line up with TRBD2. This CDR3 has 15 residues. The V segment lost 3 bases and the J segment 6 bases; nucleotides outside the gene matches: 4. Per the germline V gene, CDR1 is SEHNR and CDR2 is FQNEAQ (reference sequence). The CDR3 DNA follows: TGTGCCAGCAGCTTTTTTGGACTAGCGGGAGGCGAGCAGTACTTC. Protein sequence: CASSFFGLAGGEQYF.

This clone turned up a few times. This rearrangement joins TRBV13 to TRBJ2-2, with D perhaps matching TRBD2 (6 bases). This CDR3 contains 15 residues. The germline gives CDR1 PRHDT, CDR2 FYEKMQ (reference sequence). The V end was cut by 4 bases, the J end by 5 bases, with 14 bases between. CDR3 sequence: CASSSRLVWTGELFF. CDR3 in DNA: TGTGCCAGCAGCTCCCGACTAGTATGGACCGGGGAGCTGTTTTTT. The full variable domain, with the rest looked up from reference TRBV13 and TRBJ2-2, is AAGVIQSPRHLIKEKRETATLKCYPIPRHDTVYWYQQGPGQDPQFLISFYEKMQSDKGSIPDRFSAQQFSDYHSELNMSSLELGDSALYFCASSSRLVWTGELFFGEGSRLTVL.

V is TRBV9 and J is TRBJ1-2; D perhaps matches TRBD1 (5 bases). Trimming cost V 0 bases and J 7 bases, with 7 bases left between them. CDR1 and CDR2 (germline): SGDLS, YYNGEE. This CDR3 has 12 residues. CDR3 residues: CASSVEGVGYTF. The CDR3 DNA sequence: TGTGCCAGCAGCGTAGAAGGGGTTGGCTACACCTTC.

V usage is TRBV6-2 or TRBV6-3 and J usage is TRBJ2-1; 13 bases agree with TRBD2. The CDR3 is 15 residues long. Germline CDR1 reads MNHEY; CDR2 reads SVGEGT. After removal of 6 bases from V and 5 bases from J, the junction contained 4 bases not matched to a gene. The CDR3 DNA reads TGTGCCAGCAGCCAACTAGCGGGAGGGCACAATGAGCAGTTCTTC. Its protein is CASSQLAGGHNEQFF.

The chain joins TRBV6-6 to TRBJ1-5; TRBD1 is a possible D gene (6 bases). The germline V gene has CDR1 MNHNY and CDR2 SVGAGI (reference sequence). CDR3 length: 15 amino acids. V lost 4 bases and J 0 bases, leaving 10 bases between the germline ends. CDR3 protein: CASSSRGFSNQPQHF. The CDR3, as DNA: TGTGCCAGCAGTTCCAGGGGTTTTAGCAATCAGCCCCAGCATTTT.

This chain's CDR3 is CASSLGSVPPYF. The DNA of the CDR3 is TGTGCCAGCAGCTTAGGGTCGGTTCCCCCATACTTC. The chain uses TRBV9 and TRBJ2-7; the D is unclear. CDR1 and CDR2 from the germline V gene are SGDLS and YYNGEE. The CDR3 extends over 12 amino acids. Trimming took 4 bases from V and 13 from J, leaving 18 bases between them.